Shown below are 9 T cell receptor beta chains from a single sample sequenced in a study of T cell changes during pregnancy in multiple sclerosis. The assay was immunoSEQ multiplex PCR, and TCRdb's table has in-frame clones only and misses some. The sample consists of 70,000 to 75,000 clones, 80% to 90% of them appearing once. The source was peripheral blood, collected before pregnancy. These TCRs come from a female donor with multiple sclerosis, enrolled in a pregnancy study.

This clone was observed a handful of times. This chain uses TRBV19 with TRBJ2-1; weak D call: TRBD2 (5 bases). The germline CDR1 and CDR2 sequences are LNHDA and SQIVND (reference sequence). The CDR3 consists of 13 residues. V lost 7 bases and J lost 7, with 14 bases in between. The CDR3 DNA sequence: TGTGCCAGTACCAAGATACTAGGAAATGAGCAGTTCTTC. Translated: CASTKILGNEQFF.

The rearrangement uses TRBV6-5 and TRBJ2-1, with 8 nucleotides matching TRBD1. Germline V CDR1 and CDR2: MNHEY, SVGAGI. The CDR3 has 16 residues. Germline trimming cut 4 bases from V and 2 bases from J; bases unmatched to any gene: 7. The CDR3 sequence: CASSSTGGGPYNEQFF. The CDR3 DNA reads TGTGCCAGCAGTTCAACAGGGGGAGGTCCCTACAATGAGCAGTTCTTC.

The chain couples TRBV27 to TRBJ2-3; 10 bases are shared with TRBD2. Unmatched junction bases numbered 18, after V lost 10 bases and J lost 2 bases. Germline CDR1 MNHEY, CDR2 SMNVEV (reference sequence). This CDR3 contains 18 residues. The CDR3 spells CATAGLAVKWGSTDTQYF. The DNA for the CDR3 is TGTGCCACCGCTGGACTAGCGGTAAAGTGGGGCTCCACAGATACGCAGTATTTT.

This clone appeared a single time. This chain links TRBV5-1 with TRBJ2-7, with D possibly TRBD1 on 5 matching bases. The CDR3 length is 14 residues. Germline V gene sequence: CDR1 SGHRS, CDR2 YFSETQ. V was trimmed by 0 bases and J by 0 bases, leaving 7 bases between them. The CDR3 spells CASSLAGHSYEQYF. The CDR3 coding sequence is TGCGCCAGCAGCTTGGCCGGACACTCCTACGAGCAGTACTTC.

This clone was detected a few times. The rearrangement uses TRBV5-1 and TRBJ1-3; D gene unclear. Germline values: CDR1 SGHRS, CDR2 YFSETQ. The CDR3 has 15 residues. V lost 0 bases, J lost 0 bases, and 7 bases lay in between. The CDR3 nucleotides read TGCGCCAGCAGCTTGGGGGAGGGCTCTGGAAACACCATATATTTT. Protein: CASSLGEGSGNTIYF.

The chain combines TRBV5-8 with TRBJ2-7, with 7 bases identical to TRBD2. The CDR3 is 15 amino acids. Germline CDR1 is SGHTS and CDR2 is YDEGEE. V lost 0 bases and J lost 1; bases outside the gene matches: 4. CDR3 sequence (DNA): TGTGCCAGCAGCTTGGGTCCGCGGGGGTCCTACGAGCAGTACTTC. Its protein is CASSLGPRGSYEQYF.

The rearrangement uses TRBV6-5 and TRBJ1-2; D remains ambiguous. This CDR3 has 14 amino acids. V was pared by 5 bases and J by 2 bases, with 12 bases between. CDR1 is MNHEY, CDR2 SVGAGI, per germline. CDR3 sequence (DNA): TGTGCCAGCAGTCGTGACATTTTCAACTATGGCTACACCTTC. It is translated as CASSRDIFNYGYTF.

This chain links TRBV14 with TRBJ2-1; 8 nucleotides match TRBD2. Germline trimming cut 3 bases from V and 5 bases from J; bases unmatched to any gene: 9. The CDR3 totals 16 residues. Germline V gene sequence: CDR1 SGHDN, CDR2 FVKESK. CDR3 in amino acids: CASSQGSGRVNNEQFF. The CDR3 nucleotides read TGTGCCAGCAGCCAGGGAAGCGGGAGAGTTAACAATGAGCAGTTCTTC.

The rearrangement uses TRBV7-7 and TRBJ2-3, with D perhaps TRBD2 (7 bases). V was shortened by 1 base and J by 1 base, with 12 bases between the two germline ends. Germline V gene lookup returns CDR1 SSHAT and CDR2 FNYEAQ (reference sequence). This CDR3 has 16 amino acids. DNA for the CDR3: TGTGCCAGCAGCTTAGGCGGAGGGGGGGGCACAGATACGCAGTATTTT. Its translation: CASSLGGGGGTDTQYF. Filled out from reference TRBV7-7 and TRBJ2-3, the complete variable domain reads GAGVSQSPRYKVTKRGQDVTLRCDPISSHATLYWYQQALGQGPEFLTYFNYEAQPDKSGLPSDRFSAERPEGSISTLTIQRTEQRDSAMYRCASSLGGGGGTDTQYFGPGTRLTVL.